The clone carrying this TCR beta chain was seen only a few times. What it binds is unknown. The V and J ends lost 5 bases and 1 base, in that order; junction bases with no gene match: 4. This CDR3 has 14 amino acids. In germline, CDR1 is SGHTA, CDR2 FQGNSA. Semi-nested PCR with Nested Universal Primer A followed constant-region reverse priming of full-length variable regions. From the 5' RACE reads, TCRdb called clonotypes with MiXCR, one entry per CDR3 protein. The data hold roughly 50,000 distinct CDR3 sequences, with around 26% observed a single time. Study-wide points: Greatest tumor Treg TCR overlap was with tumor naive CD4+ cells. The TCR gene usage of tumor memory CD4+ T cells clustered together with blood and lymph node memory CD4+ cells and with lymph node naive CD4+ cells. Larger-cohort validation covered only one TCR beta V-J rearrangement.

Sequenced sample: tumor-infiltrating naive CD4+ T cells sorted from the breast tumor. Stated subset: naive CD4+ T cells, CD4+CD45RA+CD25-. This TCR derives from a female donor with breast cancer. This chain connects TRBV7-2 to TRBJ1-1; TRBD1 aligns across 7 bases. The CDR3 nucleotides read TGTGCCAGCAGCCCTGACAGGGAGAACACTGAAGCTTTCTTT. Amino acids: CASSPDRENTEAFF.